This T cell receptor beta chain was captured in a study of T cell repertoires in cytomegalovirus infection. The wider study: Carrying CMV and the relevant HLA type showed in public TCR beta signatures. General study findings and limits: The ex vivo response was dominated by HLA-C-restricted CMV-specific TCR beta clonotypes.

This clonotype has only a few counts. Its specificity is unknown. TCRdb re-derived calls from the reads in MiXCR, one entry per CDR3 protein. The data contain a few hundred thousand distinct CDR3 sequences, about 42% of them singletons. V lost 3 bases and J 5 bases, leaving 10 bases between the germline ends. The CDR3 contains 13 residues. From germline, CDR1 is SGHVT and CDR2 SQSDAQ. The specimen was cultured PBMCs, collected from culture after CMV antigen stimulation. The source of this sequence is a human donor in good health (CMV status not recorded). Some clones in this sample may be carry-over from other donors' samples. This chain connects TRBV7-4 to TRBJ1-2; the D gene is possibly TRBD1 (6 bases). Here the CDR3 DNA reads TGTGCCAGCAGCTTTTCTCAGGGGTATGGCTACACCTTC. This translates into CASSFSQGYGYTF.